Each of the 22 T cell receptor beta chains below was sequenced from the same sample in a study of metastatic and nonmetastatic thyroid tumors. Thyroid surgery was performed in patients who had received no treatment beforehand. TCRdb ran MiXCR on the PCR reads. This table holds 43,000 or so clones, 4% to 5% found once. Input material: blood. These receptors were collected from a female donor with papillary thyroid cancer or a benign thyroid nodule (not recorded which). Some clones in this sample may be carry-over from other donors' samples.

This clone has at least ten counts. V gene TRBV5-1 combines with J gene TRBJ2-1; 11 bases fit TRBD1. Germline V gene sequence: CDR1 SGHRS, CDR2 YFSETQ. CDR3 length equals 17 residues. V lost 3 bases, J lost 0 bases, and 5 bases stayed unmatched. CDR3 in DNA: TGCGCCAGCAGCTATGGACAGGGGGCTAGCTCCTACAATGAGCAGTTCTTC. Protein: CASSYGQGASSYNEQFF.

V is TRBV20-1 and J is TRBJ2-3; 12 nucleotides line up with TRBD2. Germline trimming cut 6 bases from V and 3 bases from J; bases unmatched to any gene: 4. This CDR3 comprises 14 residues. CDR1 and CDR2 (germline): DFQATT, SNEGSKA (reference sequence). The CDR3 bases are TGCAGTGCCACAACTAGCGGGAGGACAGATACGCAGTATTTT. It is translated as CSATTSGRTDTQYF.

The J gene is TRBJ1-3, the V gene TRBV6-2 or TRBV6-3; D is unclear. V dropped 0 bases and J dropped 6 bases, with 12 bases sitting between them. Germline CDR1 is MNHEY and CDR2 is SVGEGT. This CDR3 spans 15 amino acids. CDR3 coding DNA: TGTGCCAGCAGTTACTCACGGGATAGGAAAAACACCATATATTTT. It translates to CASSYSRDRKNTIYF.

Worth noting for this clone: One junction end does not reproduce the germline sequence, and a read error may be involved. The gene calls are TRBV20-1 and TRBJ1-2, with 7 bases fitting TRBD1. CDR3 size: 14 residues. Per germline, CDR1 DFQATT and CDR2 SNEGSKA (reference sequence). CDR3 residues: CSAQGGAINYDYTF. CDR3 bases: TGCAGTGCCCAGGGGGGGGCTATTAACTATGACTACACCTTC.

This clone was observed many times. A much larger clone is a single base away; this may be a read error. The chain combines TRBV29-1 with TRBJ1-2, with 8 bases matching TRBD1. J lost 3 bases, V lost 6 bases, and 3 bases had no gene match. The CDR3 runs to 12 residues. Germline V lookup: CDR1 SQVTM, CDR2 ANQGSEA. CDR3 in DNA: TGCAGCGTCGAGACAGGGGACTATGGCTACACCTTC. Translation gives CSVETGDYGYTF.

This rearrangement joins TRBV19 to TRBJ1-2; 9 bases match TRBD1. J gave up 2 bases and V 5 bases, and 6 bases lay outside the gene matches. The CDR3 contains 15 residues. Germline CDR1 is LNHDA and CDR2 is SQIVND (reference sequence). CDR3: CASSPGTGLNYGYTF. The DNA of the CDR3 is TGTGCCAGTAGTCCCGGGACAGGGTTGAACTATGGCTACACCTTC.

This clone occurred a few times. The CDR3 sequence: CATPPGRDVDEQFF. The CDR3 nucleotides are TGTGCCACCCCGCCGGGACGGGACGTCGATGAGCAGTTCTTC. The chain recombines TRBV6-1 with TRBJ2-1; D tentatively fits TRBD1 or TRBD2 (5 bases each). The CDR3 has 14 residues. The germline V and J ends were trimmed by 10 bases and 8 bases, with 21 bases remaining between them. Germline loops: CDR1 MNHNS, CDR2 SASEGT.

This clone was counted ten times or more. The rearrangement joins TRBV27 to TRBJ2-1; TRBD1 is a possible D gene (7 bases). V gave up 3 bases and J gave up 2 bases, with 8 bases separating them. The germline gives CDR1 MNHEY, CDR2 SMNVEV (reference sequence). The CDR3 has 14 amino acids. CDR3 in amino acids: CASSFRGAYNEQFF. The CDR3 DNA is TGTGCCAGCAGTTTCAGGGGGGCCTACAATGAGCAGTTCTTC.

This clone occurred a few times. CDR3 sequence (DNA): TGTGCCACCAGTGAGTCCGGGACAGACCTATACGAGCAGTACTTC. Amino acids: CATSESGTDLYEQYF. The chain recombines TRBV24-1 with TRBJ2-7, with TRBD1 matching 7 bases. Unmatched junction bases numbered 9, after V lost 4 bases and J lost 4 bases. This CDR3 has 15 residues. The germline CDR1 and CDR2 sequences are KGHDR and SFDVKD.

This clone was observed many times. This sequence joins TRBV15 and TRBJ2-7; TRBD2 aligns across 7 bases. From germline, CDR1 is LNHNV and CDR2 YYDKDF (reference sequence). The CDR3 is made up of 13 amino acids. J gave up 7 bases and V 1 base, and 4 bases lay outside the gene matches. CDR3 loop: CATSRAGGEEQYF. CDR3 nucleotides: TGTGCCACCAGCAGAGCGGGGGGTGAAGAGCAGTACTTC.

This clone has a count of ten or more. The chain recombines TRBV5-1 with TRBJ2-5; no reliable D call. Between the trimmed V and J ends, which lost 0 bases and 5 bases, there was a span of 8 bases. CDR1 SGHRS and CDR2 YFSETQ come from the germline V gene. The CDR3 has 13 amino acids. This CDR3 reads CASSLGGPETQYF. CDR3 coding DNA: TGCGCCAGCAGCTTGGGCGGACCGGAGACCCAGTACTTC.

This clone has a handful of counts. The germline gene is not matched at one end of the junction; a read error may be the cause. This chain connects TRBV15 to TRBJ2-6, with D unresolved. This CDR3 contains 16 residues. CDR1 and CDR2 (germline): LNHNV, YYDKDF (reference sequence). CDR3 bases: TGTGCCACCAGCGGAGATCCTGGCTCTGGGGACAACGTCCTGACTTTC. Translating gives CATSGDPGSGDNVLTF.

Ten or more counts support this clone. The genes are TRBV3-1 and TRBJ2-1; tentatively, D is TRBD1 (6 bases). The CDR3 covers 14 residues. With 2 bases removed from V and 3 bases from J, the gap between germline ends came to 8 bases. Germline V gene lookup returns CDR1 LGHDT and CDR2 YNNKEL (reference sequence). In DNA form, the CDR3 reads TGTGCCAGCAGCCAAATGACAGGCTACAATGAGCAGTTCTTC. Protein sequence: CASSQMTGYNEQFF.

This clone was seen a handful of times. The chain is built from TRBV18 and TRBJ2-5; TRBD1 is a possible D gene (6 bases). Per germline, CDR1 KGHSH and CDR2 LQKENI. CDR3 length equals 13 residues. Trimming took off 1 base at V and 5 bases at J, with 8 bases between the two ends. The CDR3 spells CASSPRQGETQYF. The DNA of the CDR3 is TGTGCCAGCTCACCACGCCAGGGGGAGACCCAGTACTTC.

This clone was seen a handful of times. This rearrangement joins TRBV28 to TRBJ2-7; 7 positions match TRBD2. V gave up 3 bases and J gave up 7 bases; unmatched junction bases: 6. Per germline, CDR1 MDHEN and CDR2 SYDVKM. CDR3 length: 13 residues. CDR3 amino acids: CASSFWGEGEQYF. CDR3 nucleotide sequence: TGTGCCAGCAGTTTCTGGGGGGAGGGGGAGCAGTACTTC.

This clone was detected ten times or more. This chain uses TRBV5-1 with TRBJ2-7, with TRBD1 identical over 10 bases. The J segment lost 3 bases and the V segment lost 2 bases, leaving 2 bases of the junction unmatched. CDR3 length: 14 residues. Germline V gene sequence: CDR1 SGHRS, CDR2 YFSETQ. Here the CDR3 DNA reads TGCGCCAGCAGCTTTTGGACAGGGGGCTACGAGCAGTACTTC. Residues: CASSFWTGGYEQYF.

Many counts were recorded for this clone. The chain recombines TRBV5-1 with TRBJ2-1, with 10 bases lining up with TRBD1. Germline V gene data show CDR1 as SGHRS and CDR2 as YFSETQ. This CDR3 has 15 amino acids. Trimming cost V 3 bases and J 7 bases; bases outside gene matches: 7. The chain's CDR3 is CASSYETGGRNEQFF. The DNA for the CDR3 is TGCGCCAGCAGCTACGAGACAGGGGGCCGGAATGAGCAGTTCTTC.

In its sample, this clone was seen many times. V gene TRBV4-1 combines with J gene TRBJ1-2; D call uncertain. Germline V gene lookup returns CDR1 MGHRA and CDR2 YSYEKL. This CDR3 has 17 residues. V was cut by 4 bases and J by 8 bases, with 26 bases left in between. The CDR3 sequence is CASSLRMGSAESSGYTF. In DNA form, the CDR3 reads TGCGCCAGCAGCCTTAGAATGGGGTCAGCAGAGAGTAGCGGCTACACCTTC.

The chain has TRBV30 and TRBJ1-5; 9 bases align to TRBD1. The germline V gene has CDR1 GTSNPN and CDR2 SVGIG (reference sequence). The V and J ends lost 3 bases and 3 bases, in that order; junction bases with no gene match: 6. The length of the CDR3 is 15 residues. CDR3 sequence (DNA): TGTGCCTGGAGATCTAGGACAGGGGTCAATCAGCCCCAGCATTTT. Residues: CAWRSRTGVNQPQHF.

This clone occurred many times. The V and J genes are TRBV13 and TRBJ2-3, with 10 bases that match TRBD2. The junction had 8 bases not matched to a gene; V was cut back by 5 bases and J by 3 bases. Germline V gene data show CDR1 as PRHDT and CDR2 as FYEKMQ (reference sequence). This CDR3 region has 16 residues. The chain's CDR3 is CASSARASGSTDTQYF. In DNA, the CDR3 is TGTGCCAGCAGCGCTCGGGCTAGCGGGAGTACAGATACGCAGTATTTT.

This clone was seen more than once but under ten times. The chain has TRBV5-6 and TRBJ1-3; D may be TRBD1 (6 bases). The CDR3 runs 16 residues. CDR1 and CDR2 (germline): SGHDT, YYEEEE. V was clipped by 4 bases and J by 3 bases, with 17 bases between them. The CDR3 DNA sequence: TGTGCCAGCAGCCCGGGACAAGACCTCTTTGGAAACACCATATATTTT. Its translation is CASSPGQDLFGNTIYF.

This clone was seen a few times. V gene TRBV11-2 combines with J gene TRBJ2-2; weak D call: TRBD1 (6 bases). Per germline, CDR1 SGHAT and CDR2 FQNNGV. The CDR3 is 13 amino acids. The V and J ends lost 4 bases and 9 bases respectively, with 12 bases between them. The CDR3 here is CASSYREDRELFF. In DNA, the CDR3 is TGTGCCAGCAGCTACAGGGAAGACCGGGAGCTGTTTTTT.